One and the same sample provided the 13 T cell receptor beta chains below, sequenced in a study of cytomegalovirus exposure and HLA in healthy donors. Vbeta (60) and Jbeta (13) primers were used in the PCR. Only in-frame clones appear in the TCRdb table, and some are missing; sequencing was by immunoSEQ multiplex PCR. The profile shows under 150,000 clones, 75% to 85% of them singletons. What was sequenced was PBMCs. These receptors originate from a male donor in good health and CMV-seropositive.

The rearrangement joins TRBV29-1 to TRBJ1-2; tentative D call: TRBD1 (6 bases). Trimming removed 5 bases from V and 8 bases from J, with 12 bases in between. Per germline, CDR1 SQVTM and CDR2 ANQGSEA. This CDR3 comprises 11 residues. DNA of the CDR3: TGCAGCGTTAGGGGGAAGGACGGCTACACCTTC. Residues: CSVRGKDGYTF.

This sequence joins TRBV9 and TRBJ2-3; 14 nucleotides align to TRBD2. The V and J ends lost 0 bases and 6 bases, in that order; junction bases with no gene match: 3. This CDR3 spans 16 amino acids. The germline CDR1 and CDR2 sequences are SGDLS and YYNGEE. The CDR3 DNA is TGTGCCAGCAGCGTAGAGGGACTAGCGGGAGCCGATACGCAGTATTTT. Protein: CASSVEGLAGADTQYF.

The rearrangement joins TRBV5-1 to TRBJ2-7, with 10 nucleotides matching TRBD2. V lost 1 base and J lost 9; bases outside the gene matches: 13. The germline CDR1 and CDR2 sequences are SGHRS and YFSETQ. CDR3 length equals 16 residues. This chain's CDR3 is CASSLSTALAGFGQYF. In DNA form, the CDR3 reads TGCGCCAGCAGCTTGAGTACGGCACTAGCGGGGTTTGGGCAGTACTTC.

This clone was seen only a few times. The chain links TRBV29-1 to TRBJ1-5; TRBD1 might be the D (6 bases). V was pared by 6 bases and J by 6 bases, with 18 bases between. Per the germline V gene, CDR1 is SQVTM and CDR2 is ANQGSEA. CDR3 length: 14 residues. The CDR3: CSVVDRGGIQPQHF. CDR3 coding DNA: TGCAGCGTAGTTGACCGGGGGGGCATTCAGCCCCAGCATTTT. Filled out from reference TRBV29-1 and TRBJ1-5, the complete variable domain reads SAVISQKPSRDICQRGTSLTIQCQVDSQVTMMFWYRQQPGQSLTLIATANQGSEATYESGFVIDKFPISRPNLTFSTLTVSNMSPEDSSIYLCSVVDRGGIQPQHFGDGTRLSIL.

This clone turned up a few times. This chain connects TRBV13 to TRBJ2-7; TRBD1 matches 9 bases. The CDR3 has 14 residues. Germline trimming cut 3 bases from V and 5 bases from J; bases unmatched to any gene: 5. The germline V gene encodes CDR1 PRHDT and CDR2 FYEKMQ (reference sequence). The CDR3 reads CASSFPGQGDEQYF. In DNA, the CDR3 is TGTGCCAGCAGCTTCCCGGGACAGGGCGACGAGCAGTACTTC.

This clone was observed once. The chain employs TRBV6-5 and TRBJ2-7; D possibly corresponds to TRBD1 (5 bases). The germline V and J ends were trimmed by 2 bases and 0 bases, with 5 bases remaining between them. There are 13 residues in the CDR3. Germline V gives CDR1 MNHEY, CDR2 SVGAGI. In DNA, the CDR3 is TGTGCCAGCAGTTACAGGGGCTCCTACGAGCAGTACTTC. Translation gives CASSYRGSYEQYF.

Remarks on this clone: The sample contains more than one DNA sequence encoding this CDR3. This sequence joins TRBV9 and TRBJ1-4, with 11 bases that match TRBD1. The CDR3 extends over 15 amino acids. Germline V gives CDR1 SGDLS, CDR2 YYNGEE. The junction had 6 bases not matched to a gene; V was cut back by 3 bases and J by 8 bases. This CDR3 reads CASSGGQGAGEKLFF. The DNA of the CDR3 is TGTGCCAGCAGCGGAGGACAGGGGGCTGGAGAAAAACTGTTTTTT.

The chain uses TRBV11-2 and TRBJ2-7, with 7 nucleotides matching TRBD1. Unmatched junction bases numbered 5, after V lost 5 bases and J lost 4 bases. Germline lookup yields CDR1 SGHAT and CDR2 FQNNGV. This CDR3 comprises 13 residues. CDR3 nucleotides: TGTGCCAGCAGCCCTGACAGGGCTTACGAGCAGTACTTC. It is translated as CASSPDRAYEQYF.

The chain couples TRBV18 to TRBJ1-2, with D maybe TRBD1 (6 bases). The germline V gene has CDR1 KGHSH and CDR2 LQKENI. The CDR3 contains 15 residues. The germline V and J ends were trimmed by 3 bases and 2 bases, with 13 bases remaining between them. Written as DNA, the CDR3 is TGTGCCAGCTCACCCCCAGGGGAGCTAAACTATGGCTACACCTTC. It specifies CASSPPGELNYGYTF. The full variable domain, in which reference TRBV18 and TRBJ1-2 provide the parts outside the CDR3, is NAGVMQNPRHLVRRRGQEARLRCSPMKGHSHVYWYRQLPEEGLKFMVYLQKENIIDESGMPKERFSAEFPKEGPSILRIQQVVRGDSAAYFCASSPPGELNYGYTFGSGTRLTVV.

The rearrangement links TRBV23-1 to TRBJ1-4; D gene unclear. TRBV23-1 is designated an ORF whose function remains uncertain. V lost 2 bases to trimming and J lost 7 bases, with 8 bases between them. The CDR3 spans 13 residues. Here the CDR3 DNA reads TGCGCCAGCAGTCAAAAAGAGGCTGAAAAACTGTTTTTT. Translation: CASSQKEAEKLFF.

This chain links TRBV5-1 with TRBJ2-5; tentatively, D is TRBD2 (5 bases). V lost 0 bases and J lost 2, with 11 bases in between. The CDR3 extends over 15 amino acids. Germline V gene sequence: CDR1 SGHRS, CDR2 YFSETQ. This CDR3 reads CASSLASEGQETQYF. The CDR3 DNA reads TGCGCCAGCAGCTTGGCCAGTGAGGGACAAGAGACCCAGTACTTC.

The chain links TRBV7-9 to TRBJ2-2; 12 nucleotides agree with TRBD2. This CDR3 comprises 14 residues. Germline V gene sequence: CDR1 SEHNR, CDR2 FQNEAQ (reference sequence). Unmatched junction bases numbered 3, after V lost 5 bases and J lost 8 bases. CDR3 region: CASSTGLAGGELFF. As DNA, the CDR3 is TGTGCCAGCAGCACCGGACTAGCGGGAGGGGAGCTGTTTTTT.

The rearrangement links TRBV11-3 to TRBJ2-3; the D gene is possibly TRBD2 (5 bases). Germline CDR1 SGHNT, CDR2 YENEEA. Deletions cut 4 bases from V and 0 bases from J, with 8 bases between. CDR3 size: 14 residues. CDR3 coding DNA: TGTGCCAGCAGCTCGGACTCTAGCACAGATACGCAGTATTTT. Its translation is CASSSDSSTDTQYF.